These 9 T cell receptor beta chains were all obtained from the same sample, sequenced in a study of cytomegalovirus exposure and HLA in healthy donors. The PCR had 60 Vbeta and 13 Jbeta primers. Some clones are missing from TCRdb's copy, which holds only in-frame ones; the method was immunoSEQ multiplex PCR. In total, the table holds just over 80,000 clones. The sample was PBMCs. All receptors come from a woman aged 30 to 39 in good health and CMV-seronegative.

In DNA form, the CDR3 reads TGTGCCAGCAGTTACGACAGGTCTTGGCGGGGCTACACCTTC. Translated, it gives CASSYDRSWRGYTF. This chain connects TRBV6-6 to TRBJ1-2; maybe TRBD1 (6 bases). CDR3 length: 14 residues. The germline V gene has CDR1 MNHNY and CDR2 SVGAGI (reference sequence). Trimming pared 2 bases from V and 8 bases from J, leaving 15 bases between.

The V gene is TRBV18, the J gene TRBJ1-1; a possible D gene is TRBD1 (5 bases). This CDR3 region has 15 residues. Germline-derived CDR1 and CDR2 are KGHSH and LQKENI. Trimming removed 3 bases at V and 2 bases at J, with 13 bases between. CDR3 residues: CASSPPPGGNTEAFF. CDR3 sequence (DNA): TGTGCCAGCTCACCGCCTCCGGGGGGTAACACTGAAGCTTTCTTT. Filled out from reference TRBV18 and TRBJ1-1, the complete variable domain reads NAGVMQNPRHLVRRRGQEARLRCSPMKGHSHVYWYRQLPEEGLKFMVYLQKENIIDESGMPKERFSAEFPKEGPSILRIQQVVRGDSAAYFCASSPPPGGNTEAFFGQGTRLTVV.

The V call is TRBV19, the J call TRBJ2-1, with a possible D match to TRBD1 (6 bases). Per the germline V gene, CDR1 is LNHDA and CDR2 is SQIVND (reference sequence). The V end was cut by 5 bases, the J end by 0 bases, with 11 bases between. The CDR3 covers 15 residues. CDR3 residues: CASSLDRSSYNEQFF. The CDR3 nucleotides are TGTGCCAGTAGTCTTGACAGGAGCTCCTACAATGAGCAGTTCTTC.

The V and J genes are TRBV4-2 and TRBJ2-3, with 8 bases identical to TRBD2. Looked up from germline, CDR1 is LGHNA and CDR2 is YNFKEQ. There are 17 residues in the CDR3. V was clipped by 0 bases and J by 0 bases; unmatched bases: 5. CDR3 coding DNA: TGTGCCAGCAGCCAAGATGTAGCGGGAAGTAGCACAGATACGCAGTATTTT. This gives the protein CASSQDVAGSSTDTQYF.

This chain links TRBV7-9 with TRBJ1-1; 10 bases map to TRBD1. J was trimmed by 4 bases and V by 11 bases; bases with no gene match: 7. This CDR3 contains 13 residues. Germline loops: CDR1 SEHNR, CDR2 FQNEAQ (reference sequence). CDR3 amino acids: CAGGTGAITEAFF. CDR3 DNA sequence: TGTGCCGGAGGGACAGGGGCCATCACTGAAGCTTTCTTT.

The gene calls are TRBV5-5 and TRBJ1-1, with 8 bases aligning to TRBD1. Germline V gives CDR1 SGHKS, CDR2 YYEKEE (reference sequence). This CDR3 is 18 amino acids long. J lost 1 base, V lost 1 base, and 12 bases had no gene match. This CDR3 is CASSLFWTGMGENTEAFF. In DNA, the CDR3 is TGTGCCAGCAGCTTGTTCTGGACAGGGATGGGAGAGAACACTGAAGCTTTCTTT.

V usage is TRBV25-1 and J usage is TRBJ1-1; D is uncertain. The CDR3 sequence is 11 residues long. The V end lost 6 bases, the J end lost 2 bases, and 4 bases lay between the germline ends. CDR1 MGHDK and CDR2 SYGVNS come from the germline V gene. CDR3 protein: CASRANTEAFF. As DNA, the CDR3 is TGTGCCAGCAGAGCAAACACTGAAGCTTTCTTT.

The chain's CDR3 is CSAKLGREQYF. The CDR3 DNA follows: TGCAGTGCTAAACTAGGCCGGGAGCAGTACTTC. V gene TRBV20-1 combines with J gene TRBJ2-7; tentatively, D is TRBD2 (5 bases). Germline CDR1 reads DFQATT; CDR2 reads SNEGSKA (reference sequence). The CDR3 consists of 11 residues. The V gene lost 4 bases and the J gene lost 7 bases, with 11 bases spanning the gap.

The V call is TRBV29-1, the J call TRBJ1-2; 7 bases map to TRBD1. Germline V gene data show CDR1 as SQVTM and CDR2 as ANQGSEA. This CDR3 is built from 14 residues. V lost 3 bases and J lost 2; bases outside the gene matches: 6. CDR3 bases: TGCAGCGTTGAGGCGACAGGGCAAAACTATGGCTACACCTTC. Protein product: CSVEATGQNYGYTF.